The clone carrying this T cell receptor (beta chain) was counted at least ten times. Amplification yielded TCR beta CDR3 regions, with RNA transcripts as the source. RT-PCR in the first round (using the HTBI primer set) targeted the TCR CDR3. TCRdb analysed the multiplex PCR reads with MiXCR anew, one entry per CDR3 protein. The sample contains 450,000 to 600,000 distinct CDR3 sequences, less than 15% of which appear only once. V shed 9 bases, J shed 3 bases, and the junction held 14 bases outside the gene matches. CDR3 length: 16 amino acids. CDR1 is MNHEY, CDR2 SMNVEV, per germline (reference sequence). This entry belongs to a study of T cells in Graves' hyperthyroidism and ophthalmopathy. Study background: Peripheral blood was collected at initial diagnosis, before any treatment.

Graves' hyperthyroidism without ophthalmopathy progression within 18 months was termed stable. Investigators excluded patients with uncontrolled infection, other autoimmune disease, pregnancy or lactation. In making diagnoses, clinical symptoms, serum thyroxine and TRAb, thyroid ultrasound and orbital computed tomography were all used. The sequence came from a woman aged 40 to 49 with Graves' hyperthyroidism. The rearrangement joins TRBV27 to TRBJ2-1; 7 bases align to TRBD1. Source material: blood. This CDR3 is CASRRLDRVDYNEQFF. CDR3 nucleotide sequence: TGTGCCAGTCGCCGTCTCGACAGGGTTGACTACAATGAGCAGTTCTTC.